This T cell receptor (beta chain) was sequenced in a study of monozygotic twins with inflammatory bowel disease. cDNA for each sample came from eight separate reactions. Reanalyzing the 5' RACE reads, TCRdb keeps one entry per CDR3 protein, without DNA. The record lists 160,000 or so distinct CDR3 sequences, of which the ten most abundant hold 2.4%. Sequencing was done on a sample of blood. The source of this sequence is a human donor with ulcerative colitis or Crohn's disease, or a healthy co-twin of an affected twin (not recorded which).

CDR3 amino acids: CASSLMGAMNTEAFF. The chain carries TRBV25-1 and TRBJ1-1; with no DNA, the TCRdb D assignment of TRBD1 cannot be verified. The V gene's germline CDR1 is MGHDK and CDR2 SYGVNS. The CDR3 loop spans 15 amino acids.